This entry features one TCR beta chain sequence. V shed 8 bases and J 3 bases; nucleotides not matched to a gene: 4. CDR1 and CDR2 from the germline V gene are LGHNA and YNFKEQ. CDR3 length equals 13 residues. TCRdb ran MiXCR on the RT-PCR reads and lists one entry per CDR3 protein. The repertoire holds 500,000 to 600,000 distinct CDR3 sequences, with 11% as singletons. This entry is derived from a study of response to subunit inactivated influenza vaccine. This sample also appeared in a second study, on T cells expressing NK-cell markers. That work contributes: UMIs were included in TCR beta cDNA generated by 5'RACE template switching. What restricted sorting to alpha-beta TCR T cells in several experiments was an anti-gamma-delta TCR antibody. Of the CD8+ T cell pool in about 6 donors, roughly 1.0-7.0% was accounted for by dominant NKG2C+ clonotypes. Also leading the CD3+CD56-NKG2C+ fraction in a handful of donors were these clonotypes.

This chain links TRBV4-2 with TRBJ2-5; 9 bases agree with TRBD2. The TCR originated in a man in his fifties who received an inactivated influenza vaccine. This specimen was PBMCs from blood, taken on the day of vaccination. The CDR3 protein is CASSKRGEETQYF. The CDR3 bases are TGTGCCAGCTCCAAGCGGGGGGAAGAGACCCAGTACTTC.